These 8 T cell receptor beta chains came from one sample sequenced in a study of cytomegalovirus exposure and HLA in healthy donors (dated by TCRdb to about 2017). Preparation of the library involved the immunoSEQ multiplex PCR assay. For the multiplex PCR, a mixture combining 60 forward primers for TCR Vbeta segments and 13 reverse primers for TCR Jbeta segments was used. TCRdb took this table from immuneACCESS and kept in-frame rearrangements with V and J called. Such tables lack part of the clones; where checked against another copy, unresolved V genes explain under half of the gap, and the rest is unexplained. The sample table records 45,000 to 60,000 clones; 72% of these occur just once. The top ten constitute roughly 6% of the sample. Sequences were obtained from PBMCs. The receptors derive from a man aged 30 to 45 in good health and CMV-seronegative.

The CDR3 nucleotides are TGCGCCAGCAGCTTGGGGGTGACAGGACCTGAAAAACTGTTTTTT. This sequence encodes CASSLGVTGPEKLFF. This chain links TRBV5-1 with TRBJ1-4; a weak D match, TRBD1 (6 bases). V lost 0 bases, J lost 7 bases, and 13 bases lay in between. The germline V gene has CDR1 SGHRS and CDR2 YFSETQ. This CDR3 has 15 amino acids. Variable domain in full (rest from reference TRBV5-1 and TRBJ1-4): KAGVTQTPRYLIKTRGQQVTLSCSPISGHRSVSWYQQTPGQGLQFLFEYFSETQRNKGNFPGRFSGRQFSNSRSEMNVSTLELGDSALYLCASSLGVTGPEKLFFGSGTQLSVL.

V is TRBV6-6 and J is TRBJ1-4; weak D call: TRBD1 (6 bases). Germline V gene data show CDR1 as MNHNY and CDR2 as SVGAGI (reference sequence). CDR3 length: 12 residues. V was clipped by 3 bases and J by 8 bases, with 7 bases between them. The chain's CDR3 is CASSYQGEKLFF. Written as DNA, the CDR3 is TGTGCCAGCAGTTATCAGGGGGAAAAACTGTTTTTT.

The chain combines TRBV5-1 with TRBJ1-2; 8 positions agree with TRBD1. The CDR3 is 14 residues long. Germline CDR1 SGHRS, CDR2 YFSETQ. With 4 bases clipped from V and 8 bases from J, the junction kept 10 bases outside the gene matches. The CDR3 is CASSRTGTDGGYTF. The CDR3 nucleotides read TGCGCCAGCAGCCGGACAGGGACCGATGGGGGCTACACCTTC.

V is TRBV29-1 and J is TRBJ2-7; 7 bases are shared with TRBD1. The CDR3 is made up of 13 amino acids. V shed 5 bases, J shed 2 bases, and the junction held 6 bases outside the gene matches. CDR1 is SQVTM and CDR2 is ANQGSEA in the germline V gene. DNA of the CDR3: TGCAGCGTTCGGGACAGTATCCCCTACGAGCAGTACTTC. This sequence encodes CSVRDSIPYEQYF.

This chain connects TRBV19 to TRBJ2-1; D unresolved. The CDR3 has 14 amino acids. Between the trimmed V and J ends, which lost 3 bases and 1 base, there was a span of 7 bases. Germline V lookup: CDR1 LNHDA, CDR2 SQIVND (reference sequence). CDR3 DNA: TGTGCCAGTAGTATGCTACAGTCCTACAATGAGCAGTTCTTC. The encoded protein is CASSMLQSYNEQFF.

This rearrangement joins TRBV4-2 to TRBJ2-1; 16 nucleotides line up with TRBD2. Unmatched junction bases numbered 4, after V lost 3 bases and J lost 2 bases. Germline V lookup: CDR1 LGHNA, CDR2 YNFKEQ. This CDR3 has 18 amino acids. The CDR3 nucleotides are TGTGCCAGCAGCCAGGGACTAGCGGGAGGGCCCCCCTACAATGAGCAGTTCTTC. It yields the protein CASSQGLAGGPPYNEQFF.

This chain links TRBV9 with TRBJ2-2; no clear D gene. The CDR3 extends over 16 amino acids. The V and J ends lost 0 bases and 0 bases respectively, with 9 bases between them. Germline V gene sequence: CDR1 SGDLS, CDR2 YYNGEE. CDR3 in DNA: TGTGCCAGCAGCGTAGATGAGCGTTCGAACACCGGGGAGCTGTTTTTT. Protein: CASSVDERSNTGELFF.

The chain combines TRBV5-1 with TRBJ2-3, with D maybe TRBD1 (6 bases). The germline CDR1 and CDR2 sequences are SGHRS and YFSETQ. V was cut by 5 bases and J by 5 bases, with 15 bases left in between. This CDR3 contains 14 residues. CDR3 in amino acids: CASRLTGQGDTQYF. CDR3 DNA sequence: TGCGCCAGCAGGCTCACGGGACAAGGAGATACGCAGTATTTT.